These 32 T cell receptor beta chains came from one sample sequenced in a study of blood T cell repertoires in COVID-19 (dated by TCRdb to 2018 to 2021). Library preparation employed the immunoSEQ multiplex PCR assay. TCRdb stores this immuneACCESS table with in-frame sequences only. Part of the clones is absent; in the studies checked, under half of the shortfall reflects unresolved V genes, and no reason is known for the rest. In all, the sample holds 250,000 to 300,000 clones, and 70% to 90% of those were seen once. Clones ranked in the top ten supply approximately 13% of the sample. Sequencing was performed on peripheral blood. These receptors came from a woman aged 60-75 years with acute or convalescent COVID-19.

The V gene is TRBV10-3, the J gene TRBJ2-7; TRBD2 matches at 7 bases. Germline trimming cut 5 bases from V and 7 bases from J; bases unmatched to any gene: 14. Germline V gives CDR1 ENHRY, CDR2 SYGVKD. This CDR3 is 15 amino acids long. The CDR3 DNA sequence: TGTGCCATCAGTCCCCCCGGGGGGTCCGGGGGGGAGCAGTACTTC. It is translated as CAISPPGGSGGEQYF.

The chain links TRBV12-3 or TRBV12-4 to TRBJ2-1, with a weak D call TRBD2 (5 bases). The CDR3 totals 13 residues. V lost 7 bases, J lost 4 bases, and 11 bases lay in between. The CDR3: CASTPGIYNEQFF. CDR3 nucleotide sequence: TGTGCCAGCACCCCGGGGATTTACAATGAGCAGTTCTTC.

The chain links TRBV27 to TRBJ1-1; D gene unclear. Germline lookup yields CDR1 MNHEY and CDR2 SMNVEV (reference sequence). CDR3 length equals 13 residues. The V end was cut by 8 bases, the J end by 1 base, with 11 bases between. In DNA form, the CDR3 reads TGTGCCAGCGCCTTGGCACAGAACACTGAAGCTTTCTTT. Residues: CASALAQNTEAFF.

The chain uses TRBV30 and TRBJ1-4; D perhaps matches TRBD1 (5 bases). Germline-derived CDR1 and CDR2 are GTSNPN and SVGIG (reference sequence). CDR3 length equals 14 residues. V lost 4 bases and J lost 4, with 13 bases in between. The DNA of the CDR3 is TGTGCCTGGATAGAAAGGGGCCTTAATGAAAAACTGTTTTTT. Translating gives CAWIERGLNEKLFF. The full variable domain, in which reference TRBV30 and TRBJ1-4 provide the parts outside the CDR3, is SQTIHQWPATLVQPVGSPLSLECTVEGTSNPNLYWYRQAAGRGLQLLFYSVGIGQISSEVPQNLSASRPQDRQFILSSKKLLLSDSGFYLCAWIERGLNEKLFFGSGTQLSVL.

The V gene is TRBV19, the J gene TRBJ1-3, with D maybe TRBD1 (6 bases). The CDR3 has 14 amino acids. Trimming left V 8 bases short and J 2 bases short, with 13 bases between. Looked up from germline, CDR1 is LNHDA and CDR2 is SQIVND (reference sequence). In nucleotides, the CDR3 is TGTGCCAGTTACCCGGGACACCCTGGAAACACCATATATTTT. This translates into CASYPGHPGNTIYF.

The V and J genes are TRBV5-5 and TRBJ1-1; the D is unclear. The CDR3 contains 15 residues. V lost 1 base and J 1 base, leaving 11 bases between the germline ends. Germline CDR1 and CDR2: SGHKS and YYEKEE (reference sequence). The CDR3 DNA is TGTGCCAGCAGCTTGTCGGGGATCCGGAACACTGAAGCTTTCTTT. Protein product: CASSLSGIRNTEAFF.

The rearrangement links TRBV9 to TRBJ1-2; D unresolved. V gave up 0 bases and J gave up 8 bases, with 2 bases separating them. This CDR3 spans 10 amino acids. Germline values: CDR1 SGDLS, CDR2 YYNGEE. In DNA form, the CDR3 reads TGTGCCAGCAGCGTAGCAGGCTACACCTTC. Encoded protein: CASSVAGYTF.

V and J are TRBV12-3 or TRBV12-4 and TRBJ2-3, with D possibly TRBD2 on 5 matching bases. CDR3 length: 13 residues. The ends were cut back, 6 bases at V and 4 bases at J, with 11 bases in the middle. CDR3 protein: CASRVGEADTQYF. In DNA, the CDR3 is TGTGCCAGCAGGGTGGGAGAGGCAGATACGCAGTATTTT.

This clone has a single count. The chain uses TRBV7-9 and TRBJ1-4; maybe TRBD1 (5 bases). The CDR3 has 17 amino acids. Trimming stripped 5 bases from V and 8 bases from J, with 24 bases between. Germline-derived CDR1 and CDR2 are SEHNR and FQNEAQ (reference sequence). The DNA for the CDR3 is TGTGCCAGCAGCCCTCCTGAAGGCAGGGCTCTTCAGGAAAAACTGTTTTTT. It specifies CASSPPEGRALQEKLFF.

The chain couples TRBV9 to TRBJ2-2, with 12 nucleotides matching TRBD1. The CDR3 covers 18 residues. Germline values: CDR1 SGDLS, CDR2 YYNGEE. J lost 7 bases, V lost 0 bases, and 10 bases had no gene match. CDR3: CASSVDPGQGAVGGELFF. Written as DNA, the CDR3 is TGTGCCAGCAGCGTAGATCCGGGACAGGGGGCCGTAGGCGGGGAGCTGTTTTTT.

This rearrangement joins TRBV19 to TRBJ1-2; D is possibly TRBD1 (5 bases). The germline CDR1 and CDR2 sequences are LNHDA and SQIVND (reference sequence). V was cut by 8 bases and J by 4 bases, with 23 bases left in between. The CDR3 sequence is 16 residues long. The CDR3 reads CASRLLRNRTSYGYTF. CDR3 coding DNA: TGTGCCAGTCGCCTCCTTCGTAACAGGACATCCTATGGCTACACCTTC.

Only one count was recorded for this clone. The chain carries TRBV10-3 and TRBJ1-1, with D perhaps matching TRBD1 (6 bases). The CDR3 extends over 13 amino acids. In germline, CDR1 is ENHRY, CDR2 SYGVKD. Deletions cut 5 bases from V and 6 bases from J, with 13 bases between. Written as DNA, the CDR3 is TGTGCCATCAGTCGACAACAGGGACCTGAAGCTTTCTTT. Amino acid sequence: CAISRQQGPEAFF.

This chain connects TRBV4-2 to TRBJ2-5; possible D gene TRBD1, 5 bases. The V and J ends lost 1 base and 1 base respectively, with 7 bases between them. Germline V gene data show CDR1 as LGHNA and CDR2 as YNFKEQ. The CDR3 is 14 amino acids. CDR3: CASSQGQIQETQYF. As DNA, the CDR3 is TGTGCCAGCAGCCAAGGACAGATCCAAGAGACCCAGTACTTC.

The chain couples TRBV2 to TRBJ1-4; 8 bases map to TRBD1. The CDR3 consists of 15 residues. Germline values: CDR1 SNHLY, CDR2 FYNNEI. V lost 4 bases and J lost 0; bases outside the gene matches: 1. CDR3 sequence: CASSVQGATNEKLFF. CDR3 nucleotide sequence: TGTGCCAGCAGTGTACAGGGGGCAACTAATGAAAAACTGTTTTTT.

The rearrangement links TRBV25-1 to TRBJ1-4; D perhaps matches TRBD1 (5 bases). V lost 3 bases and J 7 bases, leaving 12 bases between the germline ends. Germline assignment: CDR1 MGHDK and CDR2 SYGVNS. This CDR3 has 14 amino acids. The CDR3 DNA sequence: TGTGCCAGCAGTGACGGGGGGAGGGGTGAAAAACTGTTTTTT. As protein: CASSDGGRGEKLFF.

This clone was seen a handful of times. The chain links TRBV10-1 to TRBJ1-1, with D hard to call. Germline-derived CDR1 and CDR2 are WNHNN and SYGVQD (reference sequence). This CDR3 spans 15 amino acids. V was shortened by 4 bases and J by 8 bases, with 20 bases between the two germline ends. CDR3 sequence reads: CASSVSRANLFEAFF. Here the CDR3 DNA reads TGCGCCAGCAGTGTGTCGAGGGCAAACCTTTTCGAAGCTTTCTTT.

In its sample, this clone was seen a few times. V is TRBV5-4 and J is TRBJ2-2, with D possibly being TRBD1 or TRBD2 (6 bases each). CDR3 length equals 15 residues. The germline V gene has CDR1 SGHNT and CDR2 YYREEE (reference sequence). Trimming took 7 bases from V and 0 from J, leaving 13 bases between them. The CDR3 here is CASRMGGPNTGELFF. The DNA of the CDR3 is TGTGCCAGCCGCATGGGGGGCCCGAACACCGGGGAGCTGTTTTTT.

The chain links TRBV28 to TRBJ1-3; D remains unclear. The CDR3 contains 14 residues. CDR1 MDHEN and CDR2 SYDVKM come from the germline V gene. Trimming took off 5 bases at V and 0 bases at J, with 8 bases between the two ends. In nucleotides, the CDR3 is TGTGCCAGCAGTCCCCCAGGCTCTGGAAACACCATATATTTT. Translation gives CASSPPGSGNTIYF.

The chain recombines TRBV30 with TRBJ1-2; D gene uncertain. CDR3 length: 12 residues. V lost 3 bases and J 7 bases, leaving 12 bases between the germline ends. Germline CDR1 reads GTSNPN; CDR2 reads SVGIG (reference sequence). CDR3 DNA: TGTGCCTGGAGCGCGGGAGTAGTTGGCTACACCTTC. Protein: CAWSAGVVGYTF.

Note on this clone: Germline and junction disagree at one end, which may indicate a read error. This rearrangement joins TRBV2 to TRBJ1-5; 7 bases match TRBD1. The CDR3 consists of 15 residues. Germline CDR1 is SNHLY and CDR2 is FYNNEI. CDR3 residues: CASREGTVSNQPQHF. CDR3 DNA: TGTGCCAGCAGGGAAGGGACAGTTAGCAATCAGCCCCAGCATTTT.

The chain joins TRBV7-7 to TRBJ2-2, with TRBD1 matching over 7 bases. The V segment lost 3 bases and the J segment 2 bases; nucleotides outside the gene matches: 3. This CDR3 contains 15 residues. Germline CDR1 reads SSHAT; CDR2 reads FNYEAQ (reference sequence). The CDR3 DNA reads TGTGCCAGCAGCTTGGACAGGCCCAACACCGGGGAGCTGTTTTTT. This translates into CASSLDRPNTGELFF. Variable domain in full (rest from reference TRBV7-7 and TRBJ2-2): GAGVSQSPRYKVTKRGQDVTLRCDPISSHATLYWYQQALGQGPEFLTYFNYEAQPDKSGLPSDRFSAERPEGSISTLTIQRTEQRDSAMYRCASSLDRPNTGELFFGEGSRLTVL.

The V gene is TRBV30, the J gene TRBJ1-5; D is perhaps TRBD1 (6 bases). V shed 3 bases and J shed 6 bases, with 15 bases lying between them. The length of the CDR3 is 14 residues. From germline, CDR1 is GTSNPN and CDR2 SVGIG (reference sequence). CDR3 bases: TGTGCCTGGAGCCATACAGGGTTCGGTCAGCCCCAGCATTTT. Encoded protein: CAWSHTGFGQPQHF.

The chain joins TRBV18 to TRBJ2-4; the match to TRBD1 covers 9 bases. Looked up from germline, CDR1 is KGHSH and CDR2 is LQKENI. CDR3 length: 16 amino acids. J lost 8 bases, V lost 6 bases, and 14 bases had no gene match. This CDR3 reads CASSVRTGDGVHIQYF. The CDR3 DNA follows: TGTGCCAGCTCCGTTAGGACAGGGGACGGTGTACACATTCAGTACTTC.

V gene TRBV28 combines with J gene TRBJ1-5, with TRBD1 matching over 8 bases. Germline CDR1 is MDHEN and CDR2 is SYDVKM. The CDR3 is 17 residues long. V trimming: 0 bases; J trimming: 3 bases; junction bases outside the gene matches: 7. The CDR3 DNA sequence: TGTGCCAGCAGTTTATGGGGAGGGACAGGCTACAATCAGCCCCAGCATTTT. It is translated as CASSLWGGTGYNQPQHF.

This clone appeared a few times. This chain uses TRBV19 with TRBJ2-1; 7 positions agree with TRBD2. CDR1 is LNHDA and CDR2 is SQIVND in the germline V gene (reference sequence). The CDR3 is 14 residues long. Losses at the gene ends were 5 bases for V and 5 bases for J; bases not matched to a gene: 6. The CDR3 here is CASSLGTNNNEQFF. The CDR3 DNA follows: TGTGCCAGTAGTCTAGGGACTAATAACAATGAGCAGTTCTTC.

CDR3: CASSPGGSVTGELFF. The CDR3 DNA sequence: TGCGCCAGCAGTCCTGGGGGCTCTGTAACCGGGGAGCTGTTTTTT. The chain couples TRBV5-1 to TRBJ2-2; tentative D call: TRBD1 (6 bases). V gave up 5 bases and J gave up 5 bases, with 16 bases separating them. Germline V gene data show CDR1 as SGHRS and CDR2 as YFSETQ. The CDR3 extends over 15 amino acids.

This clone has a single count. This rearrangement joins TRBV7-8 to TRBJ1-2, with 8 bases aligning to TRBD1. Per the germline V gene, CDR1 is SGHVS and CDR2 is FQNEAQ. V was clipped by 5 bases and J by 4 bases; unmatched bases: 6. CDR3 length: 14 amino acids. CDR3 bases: TGTGCCAGCAGCGCCCAAGGACAGGGCTATGGCTACACCTTC. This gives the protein CASSAQGQGYGYTF.

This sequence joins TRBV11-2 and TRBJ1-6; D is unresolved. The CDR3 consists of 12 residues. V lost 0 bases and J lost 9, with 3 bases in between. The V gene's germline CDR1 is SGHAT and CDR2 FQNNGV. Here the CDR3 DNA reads TGTGCCAGCAGCTTAGATCGTTCACCCCTCCACTTT. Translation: CASSLDRSPLHF. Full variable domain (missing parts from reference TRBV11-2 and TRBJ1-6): EAGVAQSPRYKIIEKRQSVAFWCNPISGHATLYWYQQILGQGPKLLIQFQNNGVVDDSQLPKDRFSAERLKGVDSTLKIQPAKLEDSAVYLCASSLDRSPLHFGNGTRLTVT.

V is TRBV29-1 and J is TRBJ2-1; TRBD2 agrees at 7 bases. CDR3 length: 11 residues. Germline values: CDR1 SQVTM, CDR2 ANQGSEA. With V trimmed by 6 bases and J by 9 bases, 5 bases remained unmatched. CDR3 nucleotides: TGCAGCGTCTCGAGCGGGGTTGAGCAGTTCTTC. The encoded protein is CSVSSGVEQFF.

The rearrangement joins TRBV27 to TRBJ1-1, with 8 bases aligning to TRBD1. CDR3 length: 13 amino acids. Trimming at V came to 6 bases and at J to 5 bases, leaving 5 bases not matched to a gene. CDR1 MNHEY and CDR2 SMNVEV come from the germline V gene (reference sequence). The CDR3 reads CASRQQGATEAFF. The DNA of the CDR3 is TGTGCCAGCAGACAGCAGGGGGCTACTGAAGCTTTCTTT.

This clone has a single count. CDR3 DNA sequence: TGTGCCAGCAGTTTCGGGAGCTCTACCGGGGAGCTGTTTTTT. Translating gives CASSFGSSTGELFF. This chain joins TRBV28 and TRBJ2-2; TRBD2 is a possible D gene (6 bases). Germline V gene sequence: CDR1 MDHEN, CDR2 SYDVKM. CDR3 length: 14 amino acids. V gave up 3 bases and J gave up 5 bases, with 10 bases separating them.

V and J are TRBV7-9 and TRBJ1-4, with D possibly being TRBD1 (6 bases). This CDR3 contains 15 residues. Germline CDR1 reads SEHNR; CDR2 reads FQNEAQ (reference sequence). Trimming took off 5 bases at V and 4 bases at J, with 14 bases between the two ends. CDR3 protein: CASSPSGHGNEKLFF. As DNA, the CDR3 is TGTGCCAGCAGCCCCTCGGGACACGGTAATGAAAAACTGTTTTTT.